Following are 11 T cell receptor beta chains from one sample sequenced in a study of vaccination and CD4 T cells after COVID-19. Indicated treatment: approximately 11-day PBMC culture with coronavirus spike peptide pools or control peptides (ViraFEST assay). These TCRs' antigens remain unknown. Sequencing of cultured CD4+ T cell DNA used the Oncomine TCR Beta short-read assay. In TCRdb, the PCR reads were re-called with MiXCR into one record per CDR3 protein. Of some 7,000 distinct CDR3 sequences listed, about 47% are singletons. Sequenced input: CD4+ T cells from blood, cultured in vitro. The receptors shown here come from a human donor who had recovered from COVID-19.

This clonotype was recorded only once. This sequence joins TRBV20-1 and TRBJ1-1; D gene ambiguous. This CDR3 comprises 12 residues. Trimming took off 3 bases at V and 1 base at J, with 6 bases between the two ends. The germline V gene has CDR1 DFQATT and CDR2 SNEGSKA (reference sequence). CDR3 loop: CSASRENTEAFF. CDR3 bases: TGCAGTGCTAGCCGGGAGAACACTGAAGCTTTCTTT.

The rearrangement joins TRBV7-2 to TRBJ1-1; unclear D gene. Per germline, CDR1 SGHTA and CDR2 FQGNSA. The V end was cut by 1 base, the J end by 0 bases, with 9 bases between. The CDR3 is 15 residues long. CDR3 DNA sequence: TGTGCCAGCAGCTTAGGAACCGGGATGAACACTGAAGCTTTCTTT. Amino acid sequence: CASSLGTGMNTEAFF. Supplemented by reference TRBV7-2 and TRBJ1-1, the full variable domain reads GAGVSQSPSNKVTEKGKDVELRCDPISGHTALYWYRQSLGQGLEFLIYFQGNSAPDKSGLPSDRFSAERTGGSVSTLTIQRTQQEDSAVYLCASSLGTGMNTEAFFGQGTRLTVV.

J is TRBJ2-7 and V is TRBV20-1; 10 nucleotides line up with TRBD2. This CDR3 has 14 amino acids. The germline V gene has CDR1 DFQATT and CDR2 SNEGSKA (reference sequence). Trimming cost V 6 bases and J 0 bases; bases outside gene matches: 5. The CDR3 region is CSAEGLATSYEQYF. As DNA, the CDR3 is TGCAGTGCCGAGGGACTAGCGACCTCCTACGAGCAGTACTTC.

The chain employs TRBV20-1 and TRBJ2-2; TRBD1 is a possible D gene (5 bases). CDR1 and CDR2 (germline): DFQATT, SNEGSKA (reference sequence). The CDR3 consists of 16 residues. V was pared by 1 base and J by 1 base, with 13 bases between. Here the CDR3 DNA reads TGCAGTGCTAGAGGGGTGGGCAGGGTGAACACCGGGGAGCTGTTTTTT. This translates into CSARGVGRVNTGELFF.

The CDR3 region is CASSFLKREQYF. CDR3 DNA sequence: TGTGCCAGCAGCTTTCTAAAGAGAGAGCAGTACTTC. This chain links TRBV7-2 with TRBJ2-7; D gene unclear. The V and J ends lost 3 bases and 7 bases respectively, with 10 bases between them. The CDR3 is made up of 12 amino acids. Germline CDR1 is SGHTA and CDR2 is FQGNSA.

V is TRBV6-1 and J is TRBJ1-6; TRBD1 aligns across 9 bases. The CDR3 runs to 16 residues. Germline loops: CDR1 MNHNS, CDR2 SASEGT. V lost 5 bases to trimming and J lost 2 bases; unmatched junction nucleotides: 4. The CDR3 here is CASSTGQGTYNSPLHF. CDR3 in DNA: TGTGCCAGCAGTACCGGACAGGGGACCTATAATTCACCCCTCCACTTT.

This chain uses TRBV12-3 or TRBV12-4 with TRBJ1-2; D is ambiguous. This CDR3 is built from 13 residues. Trimming left V 8 bases short and J 9 bases short, with 19 bases between. The CDR3 bases are TGTGCCAGCGTCTATGGCCCATCTCTGCGCTACACCTTC. Its translation is CASVYGPSLRYTF.

This sequence joins TRBV25-1 and TRBJ2-5, with no clear D. Trimming took 1 base from V and 5 from J, leaving 11 bases between them. CDR3 length equals 14 residues. Germline assignment: CDR1 MGHDK and CDR2 SYGVNS. Written as DNA, the CDR3 is TGTGCCAGCAGTGAATCGGCAGGTGTGGAGACCCAGTACTTC. The encoded protein is CASSESAGVETQYF. Variable domain in full (rest from reference TRBV25-1 and TRBJ2-5): EADIYQTPRYLVIGTGKKITLECSQTMGHDKMYWYQQDPGMELHLIHYSYGVNSTEKGDLSSESTVSRIRTEHFPLTLESARPSHTSQYLCASSESAGVETQYFGPGTRLLVL.

This clonotype was recorded a few times. This chain connects TRBV20-1 to TRBJ2-7; TRBD2 matches at 7 bases. With 0 bases clipped from V and 5 bases from J, the junction kept 10 bases outside the gene matches. The CDR3 is 15 residues long. Germline CDR1 and CDR2: DFQATT and SNEGSKA (reference sequence). CDR3 nucleotide sequence: TGCAGTGCTAGAGAGCGAGGACTAGAAGAAAACGAGCAGTACTTC. This encodes CSARERGLEENEQYF.

The table lists this clonotype with a few counts. This chain links TRBV6-5 with TRBJ1-6; a possible D gene is TRBD1 (5 bases). Between the trimmed V and J ends, which lost 2 bases and 10 bases, there was a span of 9 bases. The CDR3 contains 13 residues. Per the germline V gene, CDR1 is MNHEY and CDR2 is SVGAGI. CDR3 coding DNA: TGTGCCAGCAGTTACGAGCGGGGCTCACCCCTCCACTTT. Translation gives CASSYERGSPLHF.

The chain couples TRBV10-3 to TRBJ1-6; D remains unclear. Germline CDR1 ENHRY, CDR2 SYGVKD. CDR3 length: 15 residues. Trimming took off 2 bases at V and 6 bases at J, with 11 bases between the two ends. CDR3 amino acids: CAISETLAVNSPLHF. The CDR3 DNA follows: TGTGCCATCAGTGAGACCCTGGCGGTTAATTCACCCCTCCACTTT.